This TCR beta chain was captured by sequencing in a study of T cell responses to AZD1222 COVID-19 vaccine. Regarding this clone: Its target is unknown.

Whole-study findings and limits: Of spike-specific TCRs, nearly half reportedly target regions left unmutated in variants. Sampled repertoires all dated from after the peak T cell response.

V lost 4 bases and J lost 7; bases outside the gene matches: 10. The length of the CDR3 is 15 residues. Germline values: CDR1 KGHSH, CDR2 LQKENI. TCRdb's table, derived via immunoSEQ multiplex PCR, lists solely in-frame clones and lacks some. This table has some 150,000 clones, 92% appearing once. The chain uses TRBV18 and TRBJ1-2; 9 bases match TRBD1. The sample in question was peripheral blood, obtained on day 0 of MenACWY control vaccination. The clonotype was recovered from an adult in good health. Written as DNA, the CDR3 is TGTGCCAGCTCACTTCTCACAGGGGGCGCAGGTGGCTACACCTTC. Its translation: CASSLLTGGAGGYTF.